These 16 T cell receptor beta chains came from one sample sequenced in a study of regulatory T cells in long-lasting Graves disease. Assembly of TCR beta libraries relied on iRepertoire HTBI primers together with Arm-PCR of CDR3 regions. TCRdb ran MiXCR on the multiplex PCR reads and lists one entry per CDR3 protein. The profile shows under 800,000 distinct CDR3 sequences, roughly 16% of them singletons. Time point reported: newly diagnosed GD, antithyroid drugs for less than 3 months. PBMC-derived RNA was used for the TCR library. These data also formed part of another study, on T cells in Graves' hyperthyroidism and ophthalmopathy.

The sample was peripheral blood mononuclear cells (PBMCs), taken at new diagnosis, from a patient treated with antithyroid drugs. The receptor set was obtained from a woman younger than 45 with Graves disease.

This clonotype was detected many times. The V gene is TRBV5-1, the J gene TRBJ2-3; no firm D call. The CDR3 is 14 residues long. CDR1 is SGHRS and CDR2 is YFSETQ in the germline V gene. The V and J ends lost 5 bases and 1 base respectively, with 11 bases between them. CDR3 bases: TGCGCCAGCAGAGATCCAGTTCGCACAGATACGCAGTATTTT. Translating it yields CASRDPVRTDTQYF.

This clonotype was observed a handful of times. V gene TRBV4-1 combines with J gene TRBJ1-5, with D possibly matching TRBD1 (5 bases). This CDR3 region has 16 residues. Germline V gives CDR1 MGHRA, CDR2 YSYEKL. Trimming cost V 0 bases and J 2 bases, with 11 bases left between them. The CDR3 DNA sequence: TGCGCCAGCAGCCAAGATGGGGGGATCGGCAATCAGCCCCAGCATTTT. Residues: CASSQDGGIGNQPQHF.

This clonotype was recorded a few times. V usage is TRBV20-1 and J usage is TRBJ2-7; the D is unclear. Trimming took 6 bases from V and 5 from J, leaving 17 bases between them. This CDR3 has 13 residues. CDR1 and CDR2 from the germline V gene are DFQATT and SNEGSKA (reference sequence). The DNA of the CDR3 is TGCAGTGCGCTTCGCCCGGAAACGGACGAGCAGTACTTC. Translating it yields CSALRPETDEQYF.

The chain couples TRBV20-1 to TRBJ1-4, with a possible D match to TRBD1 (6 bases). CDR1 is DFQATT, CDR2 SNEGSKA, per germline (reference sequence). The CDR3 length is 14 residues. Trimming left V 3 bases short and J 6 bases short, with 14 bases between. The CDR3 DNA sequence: TGCAGTGCTAGGAACACAGGGTACGATGAAAAACTGTTTTTT. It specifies CSARNTGYDEKLFF.

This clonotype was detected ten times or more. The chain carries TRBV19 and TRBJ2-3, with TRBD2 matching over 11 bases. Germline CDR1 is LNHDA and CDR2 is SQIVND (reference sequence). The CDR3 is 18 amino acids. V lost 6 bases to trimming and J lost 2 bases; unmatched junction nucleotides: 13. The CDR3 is CASSRGTSGPPNTDTQYF. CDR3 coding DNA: TGTGCCAGTAGCCGAGGGACTAGCGGACCACCTAACACAGATACGCAGTATTTT.

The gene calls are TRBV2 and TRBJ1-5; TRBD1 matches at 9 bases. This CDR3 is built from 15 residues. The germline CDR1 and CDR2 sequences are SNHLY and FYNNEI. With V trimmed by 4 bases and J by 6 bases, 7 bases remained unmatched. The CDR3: CASSGGTGTAQPQHF. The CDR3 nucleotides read TGTGCCAGCAGTGGGGGGACAGGGACCGCTCAGCCCCAGCATTTT.

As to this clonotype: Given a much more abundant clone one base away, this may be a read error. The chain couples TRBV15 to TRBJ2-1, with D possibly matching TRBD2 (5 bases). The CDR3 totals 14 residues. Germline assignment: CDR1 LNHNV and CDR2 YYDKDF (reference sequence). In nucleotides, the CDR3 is TGTGCCAACAGCAGAGACTACCTCTCCAATGAGCAGTTCTTC. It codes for CANSRDYLSNEQFF.

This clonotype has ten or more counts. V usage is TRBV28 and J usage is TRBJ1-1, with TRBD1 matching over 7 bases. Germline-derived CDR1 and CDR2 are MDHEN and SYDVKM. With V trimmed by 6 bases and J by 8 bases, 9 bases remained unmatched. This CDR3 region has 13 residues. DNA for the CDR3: TGTGCCAGCAGACGGGACAGCCAAGGGGAAGCTTTCTTT. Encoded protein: CASRRDSQGEAFF.

CDR3 amino acids: CASTTDVAVVGGYTF. CDR3 nucleotides: TGTGCCAGTACGACCGACGTGGCCGTGGTCGGCGGCTACACCTTC. The chain links TRBV19 to TRBJ1-2; D not resolved. The CDR3 sequence is 15 residues long. V was clipped by 7 bases and J by 8 bases, with 23 bases between them. CDR1 LNHDA and CDR2 SQIVND come from the germline V gene (reference sequence).

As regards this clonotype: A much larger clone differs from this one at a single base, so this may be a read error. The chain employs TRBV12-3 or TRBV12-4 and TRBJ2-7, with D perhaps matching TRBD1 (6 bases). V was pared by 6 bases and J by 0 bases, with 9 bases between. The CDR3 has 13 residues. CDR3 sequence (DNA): TGTGCCAGCAGCCCGGGACACTCCTACGAGCAGTACTTC. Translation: CASSPGHSYEQYF.

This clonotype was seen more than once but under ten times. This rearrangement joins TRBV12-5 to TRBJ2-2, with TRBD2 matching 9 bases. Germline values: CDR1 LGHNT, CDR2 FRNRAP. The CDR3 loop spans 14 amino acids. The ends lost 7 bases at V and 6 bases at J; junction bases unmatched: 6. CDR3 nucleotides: TGTGCTAGTGCGGCGAGCGGGAGGCCCGGGGAGCTGTTTTTT. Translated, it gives CASAASGRPGELFF.

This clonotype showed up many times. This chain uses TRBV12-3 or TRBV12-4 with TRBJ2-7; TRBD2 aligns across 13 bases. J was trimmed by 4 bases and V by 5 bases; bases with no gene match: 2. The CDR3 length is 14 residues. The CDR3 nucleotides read TGTGCCAGCAGTACTAGCGGGAGGGGGTACGAGCAGTACTTC. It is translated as CASSTSGRGYEQYF.

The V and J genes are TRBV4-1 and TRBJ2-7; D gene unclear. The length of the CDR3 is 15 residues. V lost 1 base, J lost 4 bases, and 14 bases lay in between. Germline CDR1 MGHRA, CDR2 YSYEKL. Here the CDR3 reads CASSQASTSAYEQYF. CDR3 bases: TGCGCCAGCAGCCAAGCTTCCACCTCTGCTTACGAGCAGTACTTC.

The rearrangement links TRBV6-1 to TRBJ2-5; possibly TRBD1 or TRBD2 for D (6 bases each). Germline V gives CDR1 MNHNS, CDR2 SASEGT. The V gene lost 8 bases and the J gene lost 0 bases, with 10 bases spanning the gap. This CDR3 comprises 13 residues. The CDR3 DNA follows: TGTGCCAGCCGGGGGCATAACCAAGAGACCCAGTACTTC. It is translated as CASRGHNQETQYF.

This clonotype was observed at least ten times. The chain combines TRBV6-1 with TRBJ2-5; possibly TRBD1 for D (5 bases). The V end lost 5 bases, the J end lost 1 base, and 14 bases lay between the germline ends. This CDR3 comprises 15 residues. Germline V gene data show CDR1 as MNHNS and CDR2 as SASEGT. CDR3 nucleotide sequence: TGTGCCAGCAGTACCCTAGGGGCGGCCCAAGAGACCCAGTACTTC. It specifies CASSTLGAAQETQYF.

For the CDR3, the DNA is TGTGCCAGCAGGCGGGGGGGGTGGACGGTGAACACTGAAGCTTTCTTT. Translation: CASRRGGWTVNTEAFF. The chain employs TRBV6-1 and TRBJ1-1, with a possible D match to TRBD1 (5 bases). Germline CDR1 MNHNS, CDR2 SASEGT. The CDR3 totals 16 residues. Trimming cost V 6 bases and J 0 bases, with 17 bases left between them.